Below, 2 T cell receptor beta chains from the same sample are listed, as sequenced in a study of radiation and T cells in renal cell carcinoma (dated by TCRdb to between 2020 and 2021). This sample's time point label indicates: baseline pretreatment blood. The sample's treatment or condition label, decoded: 15 Gy SBRT to primary tumor, nephrectomy 4 weeks later. Libraries were built with the immunoSEQ multiplex PCR assay. Not all clones reach the TCRdb copy of this immuneACCESS table, which keeps in-frame sequences only. Checked studies attribute under half of the gap to unresolved V genes and leave the rest unexplained. This sample gives around 94,000 clones in total; roughly 90% of them show up just once. In total, the top ten clones hold over 6% of the sample. The sequenced sample was blood, obtained from a patient whose treatment included radiotherapy and nephrectomy. The source is a man between 50 and 59 years old with renal cell carcinoma.

This sequence joins TRBV28 and TRBJ1-5; 9 nucleotides match TRBD1. The V gene end was trimmed by 0 bases and the J gene end by 6 bases; junction bases not matched to a gene: 6. Germline-derived CDR1 and CDR2 are MDHEN and SYDVKM. The CDR3 totals 16 residues. The CDR3 nucleotides read TGTGCCAGCAGTTTATGGGGACAGGGTGATCCTCAGCCCCAGCATTTT. Protein product: CASSLWGQGDPQPQHF.

The rearrangement links TRBV4-2 to TRBJ2-7; 9 nucleotides align to TRBD2. This CDR3 is built from 16 residues. From germline, CDR1 is LGHNA and CDR2 YNFKEQ. Losses at the gene ends were 2 bases for V and 4 bases for J; bases not matched to a gene: 9. CDR3 loop: CASSQNPAGGAYEQYF. The CDR3 DNA reads TGTGCCAGCAGCCAAAATCCGGCGGGGGGGGCGTACGAGCAGTACTTC.